This TCR beta chain was recovered during a study of T-cell memory formation after mild COVID-19. This CDR3 has 11 residues. Germline V gives CDR1 KGHDR, CDR2 SFDVKD. Sample barcodes and UMIs were carried by the TCR alpha and TCR beta cDNA libraries that 5'RACE generated with constant-segment primers. MiXCR, run by TCRdb on the 5' RACE reads, gives a single entry per CDR3 protein. The sample has some 450,000 distinct CDR3 sequences; roughly 18% are singletons. This clonotype turned up a few times. The junction differs from germline at one of its ends, possibly a read error. The chain recombines TRBV24-1 with TRBJ1-1; no clear D gene. The specimen sequenced was PBMCs or a T cell subset sorted from them (not recorded which). This receptor was identified in a man between 18 and 35 years old who had mild COVID-19 (a few samples of this study predate the infection). Cell type and time point are not known. The CDR3 protein is CATRDWLTAFF. CDR3 coding DNA: TGTGCCACCAGAGATTGGTTAACGGCTTTCTTT.